The T cell receptor beta chain described here comes from a study of blood T cells in healthy people across ages. Combining a sample-barcoded 5' primer with a J-beta primer mix, a second PCR ran for roughly 7 to 12 cycles. A single record per CDR3 protein comes from TCRdb applying MiXCR to the 5' RACE reads. Here the sample spans 1 million or so distinct CDR3 sequences, 25% being singletons. This clonotype was detected ten times or more. These same data were also listed under a study on T cells of mothers and their children. This second study says: The study obtained over 8.5 million TCR beta CDR3 reads per mother and 2.5 million to 3 million per child. Whether pairs are related or unrelated, thymic selection shapes their TCR recombination output in much the same way.

Input material: blood. This sequence originates from a girl aged 2 to 9 in good health.

The CDR3 protein is CASSWTSNEQFF. In DNA, the CDR3 is TGTGCCAGCAGTTGGACTAGTAATGAGCAGTTCTTC. This chain joins TRBV9 and TRBJ2-1; TRBD2 matches 7 bases. This CDR3 spans 12 amino acids. J gave up 7 bases and V 5 bases, and 3 bases lay outside the gene matches. In germline, CDR1 is SGDLS, CDR2 YYNGEE.